Given below is one T cell receptor beta chain in context. The data belong to a study of T cell changes during pregnancy in multiple sclerosis. Produced via immunoSEQ multiplex PCR; TCRdb's table is partial and in-frame only. The sample yields tens of thousands of clones, 85% to 95% seen once. CDR1 and CDR2 from the germline V gene are MNHEY and SVGAGI. V was trimmed by 6 bases and J by 7 bases, leaving 12 bases between them. The CDR3 extends over 13 amino acids. Sequenced material: peripheral blood, taken in the first trimester of pregnancy. The chain employs TRBV6-5 and TRBJ2-2, with a possible D match to TRBD2 (5 bases). The receptor was isolated from a female donor with multiple sclerosis, enrolled in a pregnancy study. This CDR3 is CASRLTRGGELFF. DNA for the CDR3: TGTGCCAGCAGGCTAACCCGGGGCGGGGAGCTGTTTTTT.